Ten or more counts support the clone carrying this TCR beta chain. Its antigen is unknown. This may stem from a read error, because a much larger clone lies one nucleotide away. The data derive from a study of breast tumors, draining lymph nodes, adjacent tissues. General study results and limits: The data were judged consistent with most tumor T cells coming from lymph node and expanding in tumor. Tumor TCR diversity was below lymph nodes but above nontumor tissue.

In TCRdb, the multiplex PCR reads were re-called with MiXCR into one record per CDR3 protein. The sample consists of approximately 90,000 distinct CDR3 sequences, approximately 30% of them appearing once. Germline lookup yields CDR1 DFQATT and CDR2 SNEGSKA (reference sequence). The V segment lost 4 bases and the J segment 6 bases; nucleotides outside the gene matches: 7. CDR3 size: 14 residues. Breast cancer patients provided tissue from their axillary draining lymph nodes. The chain links TRBV20-1 to TRBJ2-7; 12 bases agree with TRBD1. The sequencing input was axillary lymph node tissue. The receptor comes from a female donor with breast cancer. Some clones in this sample may be carry-over from other donors' samples. CDR3 amino acids: CSATGQGADSEQYF. The CDR3 coding sequence is TGCAGTGCTACGGGACAGGGGGCGGATTCCGAGCAGTACTTC.